Included here is one T cell receptor beta chain sequence, with context. What antigen it recognizes has not been identified. Per-base quality was not reported, and no clone a single base away is much larger than it. The library was built by means of RACE. The instrument given in TCRdb is NextSeq 500. Library preparation attached unique molecular identifiers to individual cDNA molecules for quantitative, reproducible TCR counting. From each blood RNA sample, both TCR alpha and TCR beta chains were sequenced. The authors' pipeline ran thus. A median of roughly 98,000 TCRs per sample was observed, with a range of 23,224 to 690,600. The Decombinator software suite was used to annotate the V, J and CDR3 of the TCR reads. To make PS versus PT1 abundance plots, every sample was subsampled to the same number of TCRs (28,000). Expanded TCRs were defined as absent before sensitization and observed at least eight times at the 2-week time point. TCRdb cleaned the public reads at Q25 with fastp, built clones with MiXCR and kept in-frame beta chains. Rows are combined by CDR3 protein, so each entry shows the most common genes and DNA. The V and J calls were determined by TCRdb, not by the authors. In this sample the table shows some 400,000 distinct CDR3 sequences, nearly 5% of which occur a single time. The ten largest clones capture 2% to 2.5% of the sample.

The time point tag for this specimen amounts to: patch test 1, 2 weeks after DPC sensitization. In the paper's terms, the treatment or condition label means: therapeutic diphenylcyclopropenone sensitization with weekly scalp DPC. Blood at each patch-test visit was drawn before the patch test was applied. To be eligible, patients had to be aged 18 to 70, diagnosed with alopecia and judged suitable for DPC therapy, while pregnant patients were excluded. Total RNA was extracted from unfractionated whole blood collected in Tempus Blood RNA tubes. This sample is drawn from a study of human T cells and chemical hapten exposure (dated by TCRdb to about 2021). Notes on the research overall: For sensitization, 2% DPC in acetone was applied to an approximately 2 cm by approximately 2 cm area of upper inner arm skin. Patient blood was sampled pre-sensitization (week 0) and at 2, 6 and about 24 weeks after DPC sensitization. Most of the patients in the cohort were female, and the cohort covered alopecia areata with under or over 50% scalp involvement, alopecia totalis and alopecia universalis. The libraries were sequenced as a pool, and the TCR yield per sample differed mostly because of small variations in library volumes within the pool. The study tracked peripheral blood TCR repertoire changes in vivo during primary and secondary sensitization to the hapten diphenylcyclopropenone (DPC) in alopecia patients. For TCR sequencing, blood came from 25 to 35 alopecia patients at anywhere from one to four time points (pre-sensitization, 2, 6 and 24 weeks). Throughout the approximately 22-week study period, patients were also given weekly therapeutic DPC doses on the scalp. Patch tests used Finn chambers with 0.01% DPC on the upper back, scored after 6 days by International Contact Dermatitis Research Group standards. Findings and caveats that apply to the study as a whole: DPC sensitization did not change the number of TCRs with a frequency above 1 in 1000, and there was no evidence of changes in global repertoire structure. The number of PT1 expanded TCRs positively correlated with patch test score, significant at thresholds 8, 16 and 32 but not 4. After repeated subsampling, the strength of the expansion versus patch-test correlation and the threshold at which it became significant changed. Alopecia, a presumed autoimmune disease, was present in all patients, so the immune response of the patients might differ from that of healthy individuals. Compared with pre-sensitization or healthy control sets, expanded TCRs formed significantly more large CDR3 similarity clusters, which is consistent with antigen-driven responses.

V and J are trimmed by 2 bases and 9 bases, and the gene matches miss 4 bases of the junction. The CDR3 covers 13 residues, taking in both the cysteine and the phenylalanine. The read is trimmed to its CDR3 DNA, 39 bases read in frame from base 1. As encoded in the germline V gene, CDR1 is SGDLS while CDR2 is YYNGEE. The clonotype comes from a woman aged 45-65 years with alopecia areata. Some clones in this sample may be carry-over from other donors' samples. The sequenced sample was whole blood, obtained in connection with sensitization to the hapten diphenylcyclopropenone (DPC). The chain is assembled from TRBV9 and TRBJ2-1, and 8 junction bases match TRBD2. In nucleotide form, the sequence is TGTGCCAGCAGCGTGGGACTAGTGGGTGAGCAGTTCTTC. Its coded protein is CASSVGLVGEQFF.